This is a list of T cell receptor beta chains from one sample in a study of cytomegalovirus exposure and HLA in healthy donors. Libraries were prepared by immunoSEQ multiplex PCR; TCRdb keeps only in-frame clonotypes and omits some of them. This table has about 130,000 clones, more than 80% appearing once. Source material: PBMCs. Receptors were obtained from a man aged 35 to 55 in good health and CMV-seronegative. The CDR3 runs from the conserved cysteine through the conserved F or W. D genes are given only for firm matches. Clone size appears in some rows only: once, few, many, or a class for an expanded clone.

TRBV19	once	TRBD2	TRBJ2-3	CASSRGLAGGRVTDTQYF	TGTGCCAGTAGCAGGGGACTAGCGGGAGGGCGGGTCACAGATACGCAGTATTTT
TRBV19	NA	TRBD2	TRBJ2-1	CASSIGGTSGSIYNEQFF	TGTGCCAGTAGTATAGGAGGGACTAGCGGGAGTATCTACAATGAGCAGTTCTTC
TRBV7-2	NA	TRBD2	TRBJ2-7	CASSQSASGALYEQYF	TGTGCCAGCAGCCAGTCGGCTAGCGGGGCCCTCTACGAGCAGTACTTC
TRBV20-1	NA	NA	TRBJ1-2	CRAVANYGYTF	TGCAGGGCGGTCGCTAACTATGGCTACACCTTC
TRBV28	NA	NA	TRBJ2-7	CASSLYAGNYEQYF	TGTGCCAGCAGTTTATATGCCGGGAACTACGAGCAGTACTTC
TRBV5-4	NA	TRBD1	TRBJ2-5	CASSLLGTGQETQYF	TGTGCCAGCAGCTTGCTCGGGACAGGACAAGAGACCCAGTACTTC
TRBV11-2	NA	NA	TRBJ1-6	CASSVGSGYNSPLHF	TGTGCCAGCAGCGTTGGAAGCGGCTATAATTCACCCCTCCACTTT
TRBV30	few	NA	TRBJ1-6	CAWSDRVDSPLHF	TGTGCCTGGAGTGACAGGGTGGATTCACCCCTCCACTTT
TRBV5-1	NA	TRBD1	TRBJ1-2	CASSLEFAGQGRNGYTF	TGCGCCAGCAGCTTGGAGTTCGCGGGACAGGGGAGGAATGGCTACACCTTC
TRBV23-1	once	TRBD1	TRBJ1-6	CASSQNRDRGLSPLHF	TGCGCCAGCAGTCAAAATCGGGACAGGGGGCTTTCACCCCTCCACTTT
TRBV9	NA	NA	TRBJ2-2	CASSDLLGMPPGELFF	TGTGCCAGCAGCGATCTACTAGGAATGCCGCCCGGGGAGCTGTTTTTT
TRBV4-2	NA	TRBD1	TRBJ2-6	CASSQTGGPGANVLTF	TGTGCCAGCAGCCAAACAGGGGGCCCTGGGGCCAACGTCCTGACTTTC
TRBV5-4	NA	NA	TRBJ1-2	CASSLEGPYGYTF	TGTGCCAGCAGCTTGGAGGGGCCATATGGCTACACCTTC
TRBV19	NA	TRBD1	TRBJ1-1	CASSIQGGYEAFF	TGTGCCAGTAGTATACAAGGGGGCTACGAAGCTTTCTTT
TRBV6-1	NA	NA	TRBJ2-4	CASSAQGGAKNIQYF	TGTGCCAGCAGCGCACAGGGTGGTGCCAAAAACATTCAGTACTTC
TRBV6-5	NA	TRBD1	TRBJ2-2	CASTETGGLTGELFF	TGTGCCAGCACCGAGACAGGGGGCCTTACCGGGGAGCTGTTTTTT
TRBV29-1	NA	TRBD2	TRBJ2-3	CSVESSSGSTDTQYF	TGCAGCGTTGAAAGCTCTAGCGGGAGCACAGATACGCAGTATTTT
TRBV25-1	NA	TRBD1	TRBJ2-5	CASSVIGQGQETQYF	TGTGCCAGCAGTGTAATAGGACAGGGACAAGAGACCCAGTACTTC
TRBV5-1	NA	TRBD2	TRBJ2-5	CASDSGRAMETQYF	TGCGCCAGCGACAGCGGGAGGGCCATGGAGACCCAGTACTTC
TRBV6-1	NA	NA	TRBJ2-7	CASSRGGTAYEQYF	TGTGCCAGCAGTAGGGGCGGGACCGCCTACGAGCAGTACTTC
TRBV11-2	NA	NA	TRBJ2-7	CASSLDAGGFQGAYEQYF	TGTGCCAGCAGCTTAGACGCAGGCGGCTTCCAGGGCGCCTACGAGCAGTACTTC
TRBV10-3	NA	NA	TRBJ1-5	CAISGSREGNQPQHF	TGTGCCATCAGTGGGTCCAGGGAAGGCAATCAGCCCCAGCATTTT
TRBV5-1	few	NA	TRBJ1-4	CASSLAGGNEKLFF	TGCGCCAGCAGCTTGGCAGGCGGGAATGAAAAACTGTTTTTT
TRBV4-1	NA	NA	TRBJ2-1	CASSQGQPYNEQFF	TGCGCCAGCAGCCAAGGACAGCCCTACAATGAGCAGTTCTTC
TRBV2	NA	TRBD2	TRBJ2-5	CASSIAGSKGETQYF	TGTGCCAGCAGTATAGCGGGATCAAAAGGGGAGACCCAGTACTTC
TRBV28	NA	NA	TRBJ1-2	CASSLSSREGYGYTF	TGTGCCAGCAGTTTATCGTCGAGGGAGGGGTATGGCTACACCTTC
TRBV30	NA	TRBD2	TRBJ2-1	CAFTAGDPSYNEQFF	TGTGCATTTACCGCGGGGGATCCCTCCTACAATGAGCAGTTCTTC
TRBV18	NA	NA	TRBJ1-1	CASSRQPDTEAFF	TGTGCCAGCTCACGACAGCCCGACACTGAAGCTTTCTTT
TRBV2	NA	NA	TRBJ1-2	CASRGDGGNYGYTF	TGTGCCAGCAGGGGCGACGGGGGAAACTATGGCTACACCTTC
TRBV5-8	few	TRBD1	TRBJ1-1	CASSRTGGANTEAFF	TGTGCCAGCAGCCGGACAGGGGGAGCCAACACTGAAGCTTTCTTT
TRBV6-5	NA	NA	TRBJ1-1	CASSYGGTVNTEAFF	TGTGCCAGCAGTTACGGCGGGACGGTGAACACTGAAGCTTTCTTT
TRBV2	NA	TRBD1	TRBJ2-2	CASKDRVDGGELFF	TGTGCCAGCAAAGACAGGGTTGATGGCGGGGAGCTGTTTTTT
TRBV11-1	NA	TRBD2	TRBJ2-5	CASSSTSGQETQYF	TGTGCCAGCAGCTCAACTAGCGGCCAAGAGACCCAGTACTTC
TRBV7-6	NA	NA	TRBJ2-3	CASSPTGFTDTQYF	TGTGCCAGCAGCCCTACAGGATTCACAGATACGCAGTATTTT
TRBV6-1	once	NA	TRBJ1-1	CASRTDSYTEAFF	TGTGCCAGCAGAACGGACAGCTACACTGAAGCTTTCTTT
TRBV29-1	NA	TRBD1	TRBJ2-1	CSVHLRDRDYNEQFF	TGCAGCGTTCATCTCCGGGACAGGGACTACAATGAGCAGTTCTTC
TRBV5-4	NA	TRBD1	TRBJ1-1	CASSDGRGPTEAFF	TGTGCCAGCAGCGACGGAAGGGGGCCTACTGAAGCTTTCTTT
TRBV18	few	NA	TRBJ1-2	CASSLATPNYGYTF	TGTGCCAGCTCACTAGCCACCCCAAACTATGGCTACACCTTC
TRBV6-1	NA	TRBD1	TRBJ1-5	CASLLLTGNQPQHF	TGTGCCAGCCTACTACTGACAGGGAATCAGCCCCAGCATTTT
TRBV7-3	NA	NA	TRBJ2-5	CASSPDTGTETQYF	TGTGCCAGCAGCCCGGACACAGGGACCGAGACCCAGTACTTC
TRBV10-1	NA	NA	TRBJ1-1	CASSQPEGTPVPGMNTEAFF	TGCGCCAGCAGCCAACCCGAGGGGACACCTGTCCCGGGTATGAACACTGAAGCTTTCTTT
TRBV5-1	NA	NA	TRBJ1-2	CASSLSGALGGYTF	TGCGCCAGCAGCTTGTCAGGGGCACTTGGTGGCTACACCTTC
TRBV5-4	NA	NA	TRBJ2-7	CASSFSPSRDYEQYF	TGTGCCAGCAGCTTTTCACCGTCCAGGGACTACGAGCAGTACTTC
TRBV7-9	NA	NA	TRBJ2-3	CASSLATNTQYF	TGTGCCAGCAGCTTAGCGACAAATACGCAGTATTTT
TRBV6-1	NA	NA	TRBJ2-3	CASSDRFTDTQYF	TGTGCCAGCAGTGACAGATTCACAGATACGCAGTATTTT